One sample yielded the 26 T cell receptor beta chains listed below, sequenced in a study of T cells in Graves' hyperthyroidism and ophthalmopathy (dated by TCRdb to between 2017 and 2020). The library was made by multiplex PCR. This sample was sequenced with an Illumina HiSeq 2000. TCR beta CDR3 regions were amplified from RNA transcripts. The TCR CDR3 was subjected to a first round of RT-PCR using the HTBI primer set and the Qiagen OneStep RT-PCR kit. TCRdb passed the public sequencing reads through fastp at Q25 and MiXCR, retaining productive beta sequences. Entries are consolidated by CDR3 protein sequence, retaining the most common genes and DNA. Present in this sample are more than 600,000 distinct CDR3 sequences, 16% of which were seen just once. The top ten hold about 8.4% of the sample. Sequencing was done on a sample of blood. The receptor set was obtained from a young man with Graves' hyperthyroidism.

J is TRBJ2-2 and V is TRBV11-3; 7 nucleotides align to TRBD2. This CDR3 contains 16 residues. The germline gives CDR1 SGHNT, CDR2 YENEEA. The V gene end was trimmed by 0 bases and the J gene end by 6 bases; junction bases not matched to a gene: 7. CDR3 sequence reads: CASSLDASGKPGELFF. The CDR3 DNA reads TGTGCCAGCAGCTTAGATGCGAGCGGGAAACCCGGGGAGCTGTTTTTT.

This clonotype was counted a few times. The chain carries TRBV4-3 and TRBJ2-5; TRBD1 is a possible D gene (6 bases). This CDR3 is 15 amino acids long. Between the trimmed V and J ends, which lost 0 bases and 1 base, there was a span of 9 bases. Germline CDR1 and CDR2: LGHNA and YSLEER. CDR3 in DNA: TGCGCCAGCAGCCAAGATCTAGGGGGCCAAGAGACCCAGTACTTC. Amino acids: CASSQDLGGQETQYF.

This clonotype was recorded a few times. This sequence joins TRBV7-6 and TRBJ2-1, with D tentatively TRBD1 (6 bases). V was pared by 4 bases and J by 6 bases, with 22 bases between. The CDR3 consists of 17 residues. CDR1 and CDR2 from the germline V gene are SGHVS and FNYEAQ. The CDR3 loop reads CASSSPWGQGWGNEQFF. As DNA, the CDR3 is TGTGCCAGCAGCTCCCCCTGGGGGCAGGGGTGGGGCAATGAGCAGTTCTTC.

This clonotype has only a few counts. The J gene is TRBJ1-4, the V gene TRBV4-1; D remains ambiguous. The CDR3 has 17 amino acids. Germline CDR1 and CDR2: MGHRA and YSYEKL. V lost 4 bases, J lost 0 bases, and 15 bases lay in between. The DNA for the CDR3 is TGCGCCAGCAGCCTCCTGCCTGCATATGCAACTAATGAAAAACTGTTTTTT. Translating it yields CASSLLPAYATNEKLFF.

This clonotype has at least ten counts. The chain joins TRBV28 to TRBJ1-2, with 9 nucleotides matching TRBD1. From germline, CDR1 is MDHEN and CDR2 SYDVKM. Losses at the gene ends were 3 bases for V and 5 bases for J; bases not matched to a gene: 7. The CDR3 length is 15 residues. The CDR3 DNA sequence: TGTGCCAGCAGTTTGTGGGGACAGGGTTGGTATGGCTACACCTTC. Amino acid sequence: CASSLWGQGWYGYTF.

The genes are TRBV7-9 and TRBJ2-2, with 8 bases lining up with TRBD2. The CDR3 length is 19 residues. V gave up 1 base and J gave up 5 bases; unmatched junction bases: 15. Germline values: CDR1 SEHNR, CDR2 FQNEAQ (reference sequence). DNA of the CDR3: TGTGCCAGCAGCTTAGGAGGTCTTGGATCCGCTAGCGGGACCGGGGAGCTGTTTTTT. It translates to CASSLGGLGSASGTGELFF. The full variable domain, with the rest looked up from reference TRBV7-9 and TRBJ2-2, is DTGVSQNPRHKITKRGQNVTFRCDPISEHNRLYWYRQTLGQGPEFLTYFQNEAQLEKSRLLSDRFSAERPKGSFSTLEIQRTEQGDSAMYLCASSLGGLGSASGTGELFFGEGSRLTVL.

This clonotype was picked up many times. The DNA of the CDR3 is TGTGCCATCGGCCCGTTAGGTCTAAACGAGCAGTACTTC. This codes for CAIGPLGLNEQYF. The J gene is TRBJ2-7, the V gene TRBV10-3; D remains unclear. Trimming removed 8 bases from V and 5 bases from J, with 16 bases in between. The V gene's germline CDR1 is ENHRY and CDR2 SYGVKD. The CDR3 extends over 13 amino acids.

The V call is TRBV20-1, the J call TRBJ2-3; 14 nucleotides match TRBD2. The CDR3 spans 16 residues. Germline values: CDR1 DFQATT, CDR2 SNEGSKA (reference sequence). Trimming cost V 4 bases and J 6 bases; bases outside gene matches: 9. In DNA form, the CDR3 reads TGCAGTGCTAAACCGGGACTAGCGGGAGTGTCTGATACGCAGTATTTT. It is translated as CSAKPGLAGVSDTQYF.

CDR3 loop: CASSVTSGMLETQYF. DNA of the CDR3: TGTGCCAGTAGCGTGACTAGCGGGATGTTAGAGACCCAGTACTTC. The rearrangement joins TRBV19 to TRBJ2-5; 11 nucleotides align to TRBD2. Unmatched junction bases numbered 7, after V lost 6 bases and J lost 4 bases. The germline V gene has CDR1 LNHDA and CDR2 SQIVND (reference sequence). The CDR3 consists of 15 residues.

The CDR3 DNA reads as TGTGCCAGTAGTGTAACTAGCGGGGGAAACAATGAGCAGTTCTTC. It is translated as CASSVTSGGNNEQFF. This chain links TRBV19 with TRBJ2-1; TRBD2 agrees at 11 bases. The CDR3 consists of 15 residues. J lost 5 bases, V lost 5 bases, and 5 bases had no gene match. The germline V gene has CDR1 LNHDA and CDR2 SQIVND (reference sequence).

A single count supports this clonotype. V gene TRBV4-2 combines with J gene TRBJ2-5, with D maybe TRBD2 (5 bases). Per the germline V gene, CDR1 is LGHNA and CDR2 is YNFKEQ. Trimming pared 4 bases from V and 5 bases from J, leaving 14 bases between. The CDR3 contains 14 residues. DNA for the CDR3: TGTGCCAGCAGCCTAAGCGAGGTAGCGGAGACCCAGTACTTC. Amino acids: CASSLSEVAETQYF.

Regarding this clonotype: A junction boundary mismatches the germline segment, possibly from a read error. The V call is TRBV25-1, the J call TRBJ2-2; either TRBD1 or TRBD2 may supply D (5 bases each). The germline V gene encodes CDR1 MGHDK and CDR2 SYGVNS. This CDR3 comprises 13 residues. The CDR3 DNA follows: TGTGCCAGCAGTGACAGGGCCCCCGGGGAGCCGTTTTTT. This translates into CASSDRAPGEPFF.

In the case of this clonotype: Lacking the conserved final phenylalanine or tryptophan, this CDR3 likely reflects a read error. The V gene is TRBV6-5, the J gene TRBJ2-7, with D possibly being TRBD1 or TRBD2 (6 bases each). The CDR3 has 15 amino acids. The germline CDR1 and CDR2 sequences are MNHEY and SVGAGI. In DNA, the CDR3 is TGTGCCAGCACTTACTACGGGGGCCCCTCAGCTGAGCAGTACCTC. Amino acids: CASTYYGGPSAEQYL.

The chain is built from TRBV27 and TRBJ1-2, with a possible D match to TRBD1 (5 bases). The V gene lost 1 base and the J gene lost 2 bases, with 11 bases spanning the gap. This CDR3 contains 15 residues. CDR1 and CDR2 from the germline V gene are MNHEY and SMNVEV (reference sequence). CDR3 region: CASSLWGGENYGYTF. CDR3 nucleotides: TGTGCCAGCAGTTTATGGGGAGGGGAAAACTATGGCTACACCTTC.

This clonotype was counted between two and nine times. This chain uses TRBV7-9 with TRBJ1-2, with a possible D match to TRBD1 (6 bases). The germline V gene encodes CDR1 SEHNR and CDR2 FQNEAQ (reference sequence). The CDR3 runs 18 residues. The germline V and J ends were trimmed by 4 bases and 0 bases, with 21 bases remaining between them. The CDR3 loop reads CASSSIRPSGEANYGYTF. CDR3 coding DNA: TGTGCCAGCAGCTCAATCCGTCCGTCAGGGGAAGCTAACTATGGCTACACCTTC.

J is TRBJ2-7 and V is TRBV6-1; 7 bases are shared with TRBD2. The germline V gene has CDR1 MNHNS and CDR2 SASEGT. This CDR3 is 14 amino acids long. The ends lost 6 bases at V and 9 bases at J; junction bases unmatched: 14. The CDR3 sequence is CASRTSEGLYGQYF. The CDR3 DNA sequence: TGTGCCAGCAGAACTTCGGAGGGACTATATGGGCAGTACTTC.

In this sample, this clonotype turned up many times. The CDR3 DNA reads as TGTGCCTGGAGTAAAAAAGTGAACCTAATAACTTCGGATACGCAGTATTTT. Its protein product is CAWSKKVNLITSDTQYF. The chain recombines TRBV30 with TRBJ2-3, with D unclear. The V and J ends lost 2 bases and 6 bases respectively, with 24 bases between them. The CDR3 is made up of 17 amino acids. Germline V CDR1 and CDR2: GTSNPN, SVGIG (reference sequence).

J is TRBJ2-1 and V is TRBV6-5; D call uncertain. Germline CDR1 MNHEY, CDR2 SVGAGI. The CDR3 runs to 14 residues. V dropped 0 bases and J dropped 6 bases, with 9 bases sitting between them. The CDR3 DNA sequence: TGTGCCAGCAGTTACTCCGGGCAGGCCAATGAGCAGTTCTTC. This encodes CASSYSGQANEQFF.

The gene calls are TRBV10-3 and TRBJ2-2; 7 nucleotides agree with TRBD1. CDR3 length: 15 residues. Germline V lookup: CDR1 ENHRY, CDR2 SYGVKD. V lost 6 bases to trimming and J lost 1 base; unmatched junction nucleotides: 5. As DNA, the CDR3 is TGTGCCATCAGGCCGGGACAGTGGAACACCGGGGAGCTGTTTTTT. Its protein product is CAIRPGQWNTGELFF.

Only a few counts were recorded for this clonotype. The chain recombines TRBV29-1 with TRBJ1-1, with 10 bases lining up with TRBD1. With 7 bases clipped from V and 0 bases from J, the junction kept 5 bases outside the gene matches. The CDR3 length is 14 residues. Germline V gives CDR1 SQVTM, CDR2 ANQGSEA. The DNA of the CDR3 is TGCAGCGGTCGGACAGGGGGAATGAACACTGAAGCTTTCTTT. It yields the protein CSGRTGGMNTEAFF.

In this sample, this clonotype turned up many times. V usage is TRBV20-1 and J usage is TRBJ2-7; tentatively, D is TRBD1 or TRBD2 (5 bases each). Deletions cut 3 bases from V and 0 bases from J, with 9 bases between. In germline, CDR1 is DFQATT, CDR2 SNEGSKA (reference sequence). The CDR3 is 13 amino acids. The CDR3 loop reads CSASRDHSYEQYF. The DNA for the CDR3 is TGCAGTGCTAGCCGGGACCACTCCTACGAGCAGTACTTC.

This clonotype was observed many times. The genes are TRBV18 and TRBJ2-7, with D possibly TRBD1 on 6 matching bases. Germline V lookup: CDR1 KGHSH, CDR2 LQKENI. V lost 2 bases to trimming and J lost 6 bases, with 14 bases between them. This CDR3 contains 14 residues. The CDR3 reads CASSPELRGTEQYF. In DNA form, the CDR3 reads TGTGCCAGCTCACCAGAACTCAGGGGTACCGAGCAGTACTTC.

This CDR3 is CASSDRGPRDTQYF. CDR3 in DNA: TGCGCCAGCAGTGACCGGGGCCCTCGGGATACGCAGTATTTT. The rearrangement links TRBV10-1 to TRBJ2-3; D possibly matches TRBD1 or TRBD2 (5 bases each). The germline V gene has CDR1 WNHNN and CDR2 SYGVQD (reference sequence). The CDR3 is made up of 14 amino acids. V lost 3 bases and J lost 6, with 13 bases in between.

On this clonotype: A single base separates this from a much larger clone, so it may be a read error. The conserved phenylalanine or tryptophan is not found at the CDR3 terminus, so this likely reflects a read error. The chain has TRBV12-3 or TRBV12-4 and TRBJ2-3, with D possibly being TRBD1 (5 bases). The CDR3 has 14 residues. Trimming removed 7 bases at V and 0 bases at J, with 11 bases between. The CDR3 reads CASKGSVSTDTQYL. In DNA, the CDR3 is TGTGCCAGCAAGGGGTCAGTTAGCACAGATACGCAGTATCTT.

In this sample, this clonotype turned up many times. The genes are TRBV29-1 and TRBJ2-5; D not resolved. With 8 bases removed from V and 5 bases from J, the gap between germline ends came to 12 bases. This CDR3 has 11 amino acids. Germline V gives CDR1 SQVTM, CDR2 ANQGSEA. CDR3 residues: CSSGDGETQYF. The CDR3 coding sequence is TGCAGCTCTGGTGACGGGGAGACCCAGTACTTC.

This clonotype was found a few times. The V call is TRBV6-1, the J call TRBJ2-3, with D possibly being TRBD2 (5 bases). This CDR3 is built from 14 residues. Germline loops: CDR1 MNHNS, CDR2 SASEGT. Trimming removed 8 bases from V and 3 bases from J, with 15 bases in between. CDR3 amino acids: CASRPQLGTDTQYF. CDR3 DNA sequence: TGTGCCAGCCGCCCTCAACTAGGGACAGATACGCAGTATTTT.